This is a list of T cell receptor beta chains from one sample in a study of blood T cell repertoires in COVID-19. TCRdb keeps only in-frame clones here, not all; method: immunoSEQ multiplex PCR. The sample carries roughly 500,000 clones, approximately 92% recorded once. Sequencing input: peripheral blood. These receptors originate from a man between 18 and 35 years old with COVID-19, enrolled during active disease. Both conserved end residues are part of each CDR3. D genes are given only for firm matches. Expanded clones are given a class, and other clones once, few, many or no size at all.

v_call	clone_size	d_call	j_call	cdr3_aa	cdr3_nt
TRBV11-2	.	TRBD1	TRBJ2-7	CASSLEGGTGGRYEQYF	TGTGCCAGCAGCTTAGAAGGTGGGACAGGGGGCAGGTACGAGCAGTACTTC
TRBV5-4	.	TRBD2	TRBJ2-3	CASSAPSGGKDTQYF	TGTGCCAGCAGTGCCCCTTCCGGGGGGAAGGATACGCAGTATTTT
TRBV7-2	.	TRBD1	TRBJ2-3	CASSLGGQGSDTQYF	TGTGCCAGCAGCTTAGGGGGACAGGGGTCAGATACGCAGTATTTT
TRBV5-4	.	TRBD1	TRBJ1-2	CASSSTGGCTF	TGTGCCAGCAGCTCGACAGGGGGATGCACCTTC
TRBV7-4	.	.	TRBJ1-4	CASSLVPPGGLNEKLFF	TGTGCCAGCAGCTTAGTACCCCCCGGGGGGCTTAATGAAAAACTGTTTTTT
TRBV19	.	TRBD1	TRBJ2-1	CASSEDRSSYNEQFF	TGTGCCAGTAGTGAGGACAGGAGCTCCTACAATGAGCAGTTCTTC
TRBV2	.	.	TRBJ2-3	CASSESRGRSTDTQYF	TGTGCCAGCAGTGAATCCCGCGGGCGAAGCACAGATACGCAGTATTTT
TRBV5-1	.	.	TRBJ2-2	CASSLAGEIAGELFF	TGCGCCAGCAGCTTGGCGGGAGAAATCGCCGGGGAGCTGTTTTTT
TRBV12-3/TRBV12-4	.	TRBD1	TRBJ1-5	CASRDRDHQPQHF	TGTGCCTCACGGGACAGGGATCATCAGCCCCAGCATTTT
TRBV14	.	.	TRBJ2-7	CASSQDWAREQYF	TGTGCCAGCAGCCAAGACTGGGCTCGGGAGCAGTACTTC
TRBV3-1/TRBV3-2	.	TRBD2	TRBJ2-1	CASSQGREPSYNEQFF	TGTGCCAGCAGCCAAGGGCGGGAGCCGTCCTACAATGAGCAGTTCTTC
TRBV6-1	.	.	TRBJ2-5	CASSELKGGKETQYF	TGTGCCAGCAGTGAACTCAAAGGGGGAAAAGAGACCCAGTACTTC
TRBV29-1	once	.	TRBJ2-3	CSVDGSSDPDTQYF	TGCAGCGTTGATGGGTCTAGCGACCCAGATACGCAGTATTTT
TRBV5-4	.	TRBD2	TRBJ2-5	CASSSPPTSGQETQYF	TGTGCCAGCAGCTCTCCCCCGACTAGCGGACAAGAGACCCAGTACTTC
TRBV29-1	.	.	TRBJ1-6	CSVGMGGDNSPLHF	TGCAGCGTTGGAATGGGGGGAGATAATTCACCCCTCCACTTT
TRBV7-6	.	.	TRBJ1-5	CASSLSGGSGPYSNQPQHF	TGTGCCAGCAGCCTCAGTGGGGGCTCCGGCCCTTATAGCAATCAGCCCCAGCATTTT
TRBV5-1	.	TRBD2	TRBJ2-1	CASSFGYTSGSSYNEQFF	TGCGCCAGCAGTTTTGGGTACACTAGCGGGAGCTCCTACAATGAGCAGTTCTTC
TRBV10-3	.	TRBD1	TRBJ2-7	CAISRQGVAYEQYF	TGTGCCATCAGCCGACAGGGAGTTGCCTACGAGCAGTACTTC
TRBV6-5	.	.	TRBJ2-1	CASRGTLRREQFF	TGTGCCAGCAGAGGGACACTCCGCCGGGAGCAGTTCTTC
TRBV5-1	.	.	TRBJ2-7	CASSSVGSRYEQYF	TGCGCCAGCAGCTCGGTCGGGAGCCGGTACGAGCAGTACTTC
TRBV3-1/TRBV3-2	.	.	TRBJ1-6	CASSRTGDSPLHF	TGTGCCAGCAGCCGGACTGGCGATTCACCCCTCCACTTT
TRBV24-1	.	.	TRBJ2-3	CATSAGRGRTDTQYF	TGTGCCACCAGTGCGGGGAGGGGGAGGACAGATACGCAGTATTTT
TRBV6-1	.	.	TRBJ1-3	CASSEGPGHGDTIYF	TGTGCCAGCAGTGAAGGGCCGGGACATGGTGACACCATATATTTT
TRBV4-1	once	TRBD2	TRBJ2-5	CASSQVHSGGAQETQYF	TGCGCCAGCAGCCAAGTCCATAGCGGGGGGGCCCAAGAGACCCAGTACTTC
TRBV6-1	.	.	TRBJ2-7	CASSELEEQYF	TGTGCCAGCAGTGAGCTGGAGGAGCAGTACTTC
TRBV29-1	.	TRBD1	TRBJ2-7	CSVLGQGQQYF	TGCAGCGTTCTTGGACAGGGACAGCAGTACTTC
TRBV28	.	.	TRBJ1-2	CASSWGQGGGTF	TGTGCCAGCAGTTGGGGACAAGGGGGAGGGACCTTC
TRBV7-9	.	.	TRBJ1-1	CASSLGAGNTEAFF	TGTGCCAGCAGCTTAGGGGCCGGGAACACTGAAGCTTTCTTT
TRBV4-2	.	TRBD2	TRBJ2-1	CASSPRLEPAGGPNEQFF	TGTGCCAGCAGCCCCCGTTTAGAACCGGCGGGAGGCCCCAATGAGCAGTTCTTC
TRBV2	.	TRBD2	TRBJ2-5	CASGGIAGQETQYF	TGTGCCAGCGGTGGGATAGCGGGGCAAGAGACCCAGTACTTC
TRBV5-5	.	TRBD1	TRBJ1-1	CASSTDRGQRAEAFF	TGTGCCAGCAGTACCGACAGGGGGCAAAGGGCTGAAGCTTTCTTT
TRBV6-5	.	.	TRBJ1-2	CASRVPVGLGYTF	TGTGCCAGCAGGGTCCCGGTGGGGCTTGGCTACACCTTC
TRBV5-1	few	TRBD1	TRBJ2-1	CASSLLTGWNEQFF	TGCGCCAGCAGCCTCTTGACAGGGTGGAATGAGCAGTTCTTC
TRBV7-9	.	TRBD2	TRBJ2-3	CASSLGLADITDTQYF	TGTGCCAGCAGCTTGGGGCTAGCGGATATCACAGATACGCAGTATTTT
TRBV5-4	.	TRBD2	TRBJ2-2	CASSTLAGGPTGELFF	TGTGCCAGCAGCACTCTAGCGGGGGGCCCCACCGGGGAGCTGTTTTTT
TRBV11-2	.	TRBD2	TRBJ2-5	CASSLYSQRDGETQYF	TGTGCCAGCAGCTTATATTCGCAGCGGGACGGGGAGACCCAGTACTTC
TRBV29-1	.	TRBD2	TRBJ2-5	CSVEIAGGGETQYF	TGCAGCGTTGAAATAGCGGGAGGTGGGGAGACCCAGTACTTC
TRBV5-4	.	TRBD1	TRBJ2-7	CASSTGQATAEQYF	TGTGCCAGCAGCACGGGACAGGCCACTGCGGAGCAGTACTTC
TRBV5-1	.	.	TRBJ2-3	CASSLEGEQGGSTQYF	TGCGCCAGCAGCTTGGAGGGCGAGCAGGGAGGTTCAACGCAGTATTTT
TRBV5-4	.	.	TRBJ2-3	CASSLIDASTDTQYF	TGTGCCAGCAGCTTGATAGATGCAAGCACAGATACGCAGTATTTT
TRBV12-3/TRBV12-4	few	.	TRBJ1-5	CASSLGDQPQHF	TGTGCCAGCAGTTTGGGCGATCAGCCCCAGCATTTT
TRBV25-1	.	.	TRBJ1-5	CASSENAGGVYSNQPQHF	TGTGCCAGCAGTGAAAATGCGGGGGGCGTCTATAGCAATCAGCCCCAGCATTTT
TRBV25-1	.	.	TRBJ1-2	CASSGGGGYTF	TGTGCCAGCAGTGGGGGCGGAGGCTACACCTTC
TRBV21-1	.	.	TRBJ2-1	CASSGHGAGGHKSSYNEQFF	TGTGCCAGCAGCGGGCATGGCGCGGGAGGGCATAAAAGCTCCTACAATGAGCAGTTCTTC
TRBV2	.	.	TRBJ1-2	CASPYRAANYGYTF	TGTGCCAGTCCTTACAGGGCGGCTAACTATGGCTACACCTTC
TRBV10-1	once	TRBD1	TRBJ2-7	CASSDGAGTGIYEQYF	TGCGCCAGCAGTGACGGTGCCGGGACAGGGATCTACGAGCAGTACTTC
TRBV5-6	.	.	TRBJ2-1	CASSPGDEQFF	TGTGCCAGCAGCCCCGGGGATGAGCAGTTCTTC